These 32 T cell receptor beta chains originate from one sample sequenced in a study of metastatic and nonmetastatic thyroid tumors. TCRdb reprocessed the PCR reads using MiXCR. The table lists over 65,000 clones, under 15% of them singletons, with more than 7% in the top ten. Patients had received no treatment of any kind before thyroid surgery. The specimen was tumor tissue. The receptors derive from a female donor with papillary thyroid cancer or a benign thyroid nodule (not recorded which). Some clones in this sample may be carry-over from other donors' samples.

On this clone: A much larger clone lies a single base off, so this may be a read error. The V gene is TRBV20-1, the J gene TRBJ1-5, with D unresolved. Trimming pared 5 bases from V and 0 bases from J, leaving 14 bases between. From germline, CDR1 is DFQATT and CDR2 SNEGSKA (reference sequence). The CDR3 consists of 15 residues. CDR3 sequence: CSAVPVTLSNQPQHF. The CDR3 region has the DNA TGCAGTGCTGTTCCCGTGACCCTTAGCAATCAGCCCCAGCATTTT.

Comments on this clone: This could be a read error, since a much larger clone is one nucleotide away. V usage is TRBV9 and J usage is TRBJ2-5; 8 nucleotides line up with TRBD1. This CDR3 contains 15 residues. Germline V gene data show CDR1 as SGDLS and CDR2 as YYNGEE. Unmatched junction bases numbered 12, after V lost 7 bases and J lost 4 bases. The CDR3 DNA reads TGTGCCAGCGGCGCCGTGGACAGGGACGGAGAGACCCAGTACTTC. Protein: CASGAVDRDGETQYF. Complete variable domain (other parts from reference TRBV9 and TRBJ2-5): DSGVTQTPKHLITATGQRVTLRCSPRSGDLSVYWYQQSLDQGLQFLIQYYNGEERAKGNILERFSAQQFPDLHSELNLSSLELGDSALYFCASGAVDRDGETQYFGPGTRLLVL.

This clone was seen at least ten times. The same CDR3 can be traced to other DNA sequences in this sample. The V call is TRBV28, the J call TRBJ1-1; TRBD1 matches at 7 bases. V lost 2 bases to trimming and J lost 10 bases; unmatched junction nucleotides: 4. There are 12 residues in the CDR3. Germline V gene sequence: CDR1 MDHEN, CDR2 SYDVKM. Here the CDR3 reads CASSLPGTAAFF. CDR3 coding DNA: TGTGCCAGCAGTTTACCCGGGACAGCAGCTTTCTTT. The whole variable domain, remainder taken from reference TRBV28 and TRBJ1-1, is DVKVTQSSRYLVKRTGEKVFLECVQDMDHENMFWYRQDPGLGLRLIYFSYDVKMKEKGDIPEGYSVSREKKERFSLILESASTNQTSMYLCASSLPGTAAFFGQGTRLTVV.

This clone appeared many times. CDR3 nucleotide sequence: TGCAGCGTTGAAGATCTTCACAGGGTTGACTATGGCTACACCTTC. Residues: CSVEDLHRVDYGYTF. The chain recombines TRBV29-1 with TRBJ1-2; weak D call: TRBD1 (6 bases). CDR1 is SQVTM and CDR2 is ANQGSEA in the germline V gene. There are 15 residues in the CDR3. V was shortened by 0 bases and J by 3 bases, with 14 bases between the two germline ends.

As to this clone: This CDR3 fails to terminate in the conserved phenylalanine or tryptophan, so it likely reflects a read error. The V and J genes are TRBV3-1 and TRBJ2-1; a weak D match, TRBD1 (5 bases). V shed 1 base and J shed 4 bases, with 17 bases lying between them. This CDR3 region has 17 residues. CDR1 and CDR2 from the germline V gene are LGHDT and YNNKEL (reference sequence). The CDR3 loop reads CASSQGPTGGAYNEQFL. The CDR3 DNA reads TGTGCCAGCAGCCAAGGTCCCACGGGTGGGGCATACAATGAGCAGTTCCTC.

This clone was seen ten or more times. The V call is TRBV5-5, the J call TRBJ1-1, with 7 bases aligning to TRBD1. Germline V CDR1 and CDR2: SGHKS, YYEKEE (reference sequence). Germline trimming cut 3 bases from V and 4 bases from J; bases unmatched to any gene: 3. The CDR3 is 13 amino acids. This chain's CDR3 is CASSSRTGTEAFF. In nucleotides, the CDR3 is TGTGCCAGCAGCTCCAGGACAGGCACTGAAGCTTTCTTT.

This clone was counted only a few times. The V and J genes are TRBV30 and TRBJ2-6; D remains ambiguous. The CDR3 runs 13 residues. Germline CDR1 GTSNPN, CDR2 SVGIG (reference sequence). V dropped 4 bases and J dropped 0 bases, with 4 bases sitting between them. CDR3 region: CAWTVSGANVLTF. DNA of the CDR3: TGTGCCTGGACAGTCTCTGGGGCCAACGTCCTGACTTTC.

In its sample, this clone was seen many times. The chain links TRBV5-4 to TRBJ2-3; D may be TRBD2 (6 bases). The V end lost 6 bases, the J end lost 1 base, and 12 bases lay between the germline ends. Germline lookup yields CDR1 SGHNT and CDR2 YYREEE (reference sequence). CDR3 size: 14 residues. CDR3 DNA sequence: TGTGCCAGCACGGGGCGGGATCGCACAGATACGCAGTATTTT. The encoded protein is CASTGRDRTDTQYF. Based on the CDR3 plus reference TRBV5-4 and TRBJ2-3, the full variable domain is ETGVTQSPTHLIKTRGQQVTLRCSSQSGHNTVSWYQQALGQGPQFIFQYYREEENGRGNFPPRFSGLQFPNYSSELNVNALELDDSALYLCASTGRDRTDTQYFGPGTRLTVL.

This clone was observed at least ten times. This chain joins TRBV5-1 and TRBJ1-2; D gene uncertain. This CDR3 contains 14 residues. V dropped 0 bases and J dropped 1 base, with 7 bases sitting between them. Germline V lookup: CDR1 SGHRS, CDR2 YFSETQ. CDR3 amino acids: CASSLDSGNYGYTF. The CDR3, as DNA: TGCGCCAGCAGCTTGGATTCTGGTAACTATGGCTACACCTTC.

The sample holds many counts of this clone. The chain carries TRBV19 and TRBJ2-1; maybe TRBD1 (5 bases). Germline lookup yields CDR1 LNHDA and CDR2 SQIVND (reference sequence). V shed 2 bases and J shed 0 bases, with 8 bases lying between them. The CDR3 sequence is 15 residues long. The CDR3 DNA reads as TGTGCCAGTAGTATAACGACAGACTCCTACAATGAGCAGTTCTTC. It translates to CASSITTDSYNEQFF.

This clone was counted ten times or more. The chain recombines TRBV5-1 with TRBJ2-3, with TRBD2 identical over 8 bases. Germline CDR1 and CDR2: SGHRS and YFSETQ. Trimming at V came to 4 bases and at J to 2 bases, leaving 15 bases not matched to a gene. The CDR3 runs to 18 residues. CDR3 bases: TGCGCCAGCAGCATTGGGTCCTCTAGCGGGTCAGACACAGATACGCAGTATTTT. It is translated as CASSIGSSSGSDTDTQYF.

This clone showed up many times. A much larger clone lies a single base off, so this may be a read error. This sample also contains other DNA sequences that code for the same CDR3. The rearrangement links TRBV27 to TRBJ2-1, with 11 bases fitting TRBD2. CDR3 length equals 17 residues. Germline lookup yields CDR1 MNHEY and CDR2 SMNVEV (reference sequence). J gave up 7 bases and V 2 bases, and 10 bases lay outside the gene matches. The chain's CDR3 is CASSLRASGRPANEQFF. Written as DNA, the CDR3 is TGTGCCAGCAGTTTACGGGCTAGCGGGAGGCCCGCTAATGAGCAGTTCTTC.

This clone has a handful of counts. This may be a read error: a much more frequent sequence differs by one nucleotide. The identical CDR3 is also encoded by other nucleotide sequences in the sample. This chain joins TRBV20-1 and TRBJ2-1; 9 positions agree with TRBD2. V was pared by 3 bases and J by 2 bases, with 11 bases of the junction left unmatched. The CDR3 loop spans 17 amino acids. Germline V lookup: CDR1 DFQATT, CDR2 SNEGSKA (reference sequence). The CDR3 loop is CSASILGGRGTYNEQFF. CDR3 coding DNA: TGCAGTGCTAGTATACTTGGCGGGAGGGGGACCTACAATGAGCAGTTCTTC.

This clone was seen many times. This chain uses TRBV20-1 with TRBJ2-1; D may be TRBD2 (6 bases). The CDR3 sequence is 15 residues long. Germline V gives CDR1 DFQATT, CDR2 SNEGSKA (reference sequence). V dropped 6 bases and J dropped 4 bases, with 19 bases sitting between them. The CDR3 region is CSAGAAGTAYNEQFF. CDR3 nucleotide sequence: TGCAGTGCCGGGGCAGCCGGGACTGCGTACAATGAGCAGTTCTTC.

Note on this clone: This may be a read error: a much more frequent sequence differs by one nucleotide. J is TRBJ2-1 and V is TRBV7-7; D unresolved. Germline loops: CDR1 SSHAT, CDR2 FNYEAQ (reference sequence). This CDR3 region has 13 residues. CDR3 protein: CDSSLAPYNEQFF. DNA of the CDR3: TGTGATAGCAGCTTGGCCCCCTACAATGAGCAGTTCTTC.

In its sample, this clone was seen many times. The V call is TRBV15, the J call TRBJ1-2; the match to TRBD1 covers 7 bases. The germline V gene encodes CDR1 LNHNV and CDR2 YYDKDF (reference sequence). The CDR3 has 16 amino acids. V lost 1 base and J lost 0; bases outside the gene matches: 5. The CDR3 coding sequence is TGTGCCACCAGCAGAGTAGGGACAGTATCTAACTATGGCTACACCTTC. As protein: CATSRVGTVSNYGYTF.

The table lists this clone with many counts. V and J are TRBV11-2 and TRBJ2-5; the D is unclear. CDR1 and CDR2 from the germline V gene are SGHAT and FQNNGV. CDR3 length equals 12 residues. V lost 3 bases and J 5 bases, leaving 7 bases between the germline ends. CDR3 nucleotides: TGTGCCAGCAGCTTGATGGGTGAGACCCAGTACTTC. It translates to CASSLMGETQYF.

With regard to this clone: A much larger clone lies one base from this, so it may be a read error. The chain links TRBV7-2 to TRBJ2-2; D is unclear. The CDR3 sequence is 14 residues long. Trimming left V 3 bases short and J 5 bases short, with 10 bases between. The germline gives CDR1 SGHTA, CDR2 FQGNSA. The CDR3 spells CASSFNPRTGELFF. The CDR3 bases are TGTGCCAGCAGCTTCAACCCGAGGACCGGGGAGCTGTTTTTT.

The sample holds many counts of this clone. This chain links TRBV3-1 with TRBJ2-2; 7 nucleotides match TRBD1. Germline V gives CDR1 LGHDT, CDR2 YNNKEL (reference sequence). This CDR3 has 16 amino acids. The trim removed 3 bases at V and 4 bases at J, leaving 8 bases unmatched. The CDR3: CASSHEGASVTGELFF. The CDR3 coding sequence is TGTGCCAGCAGCCATGAGGGGGCGAGCGTCACCGGGGAGCTGTTTTTT.

This clone was picked up many times. The identical CDR3 is also encoded by other nucleotide sequences in the sample. The chain uses TRBV10-3 and TRBJ1-2; maybe TRBD1 (5 bases). This CDR3 spans 12 amino acids. Germline CDR1 and CDR2: ENHRY and SYGVKD. V was clipped by 7 bases and J by 8 bases, with 14 bases between them. DNA of the CDR3: TGTGCCATCAAAGGGGATTCCTACGGCTACACCTTC. Protein product: CAIKGDSYGYTF.

Many counts were recorded for this clone. Written as DNA, the CDR3 is TGTGCCAGCAGCCCCCGCGGGTTTAGCACAGATACGCAGTATTTT. Translation gives CASSPRGFSTDTQYF. V gene TRBV7-3 combines with J gene TRBJ2-3, with D maybe TRBD2 (5 bases). Germline CDR1 reads SGHTA; CDR2 reads FQGTGA. The CDR3 covers 15 residues. Trimming shortened V by 5 bases and J by 0 bases, and 12 bases separated the two germline ends.

Concerning this clone: A much bigger clone sits one base away, suggesting this may be a read error. V gene TRBV27 combines with J gene TRBJ2-2; D is uncertain. Germline V CDR1 and CDR2: MNHEY, SMNVEV (reference sequence). This CDR3 has 15 residues. CDR3: CANRPRLTNTWELFF. As DNA, the CDR3 is TGTGCCAACAGACCGAGACTTACGAACACCTGGGAGCTGTTTTTT.

Many counts were recorded for this clone. V and J are TRBV20-1 and TRBJ1-2; TRBD1 is a possible D gene (5 bases). This CDR3 spans 12 amino acids. The V and J ends lost 4 bases and 2 bases respectively, with 8 bases between them. CDR1 is DFQATT, CDR2 SNEGSKA, per germline (reference sequence). The CDR3 DNA reads as TGCAGTGCTAAGGACATCAACTATGGCTACACCTTC. This gives the protein CSAKDINYGYTF.

CDR3 sequence (DNA): TGCAGTGCTAGAGCGGTGGCTGGAGTACGGACCGGGGAGCTGTTTTTT. Amino acid sequence: CSARAVAGVRTGELFF. V usage is TRBV20-1 and J usage is TRBJ2-2; D unclear. Between the trimmed V and J ends, which lost 1 base and 5 bases, there was a span of 17 bases. There are 16 residues in the CDR3. The germline gives CDR1 DFQATT, CDR2 SNEGSKA (reference sequence).

This clone showed up just a few times. J is TRBJ2-3 and V is TRBV5-1; D possibly matches TRBD1 or TRBD2 (5 bases each). The CDR3 extends over 15 amino acids. The V gene's germline CDR1 is SGHRS and CDR2 YFSETQ. The V end was cut by 2 bases, the J end by 1 base, with 11 bases between. This CDR3 reads CASSFWQGRTDTQYF. Written as DNA, the CDR3 is TGCGCCAGCAGCTTTTGGCAGGGACGCACAGATACGCAGTATTTT.

This chain uses TRBV2 with TRBJ2-3; TRBD2 matches at 7 bases. The CDR3 consists of 14 residues. J lost 0 bases, V lost 10 bases, and 7 bases had no gene match. The germline gives CDR1 SNHLY, CDR2 FYNNEI. The CDR3 DNA reads TGTGCCATGTTAGCGGGCGCTAGCACAGATACGCAGTATTTT. Translation gives CAMLAGASTDTQYF.

Ten or more counts support this clone. The sample carries other DNA sequences with the same CDR3. V usage is TRBV12-3 or TRBV12-4 and J usage is TRBJ2-5; a weak D match, TRBD1 (7 bases). This CDR3 has 14 residues. Trimming removed 6 bases from V and 1 base from J, with 12 bases in between. In nucleotides, the CDR3 is TGTGCCAGCAGACTTCAGGGGGGCCAAGAGACCCAGTACTTC. This translates into CASRLQGGQETQYF.

This clone was picked up many times. The chain recombines TRBV6-2 or TRBV6-3 with TRBJ1-1; D is unresolved. Germline V gives CDR1 MNHEY, CDR2 SVGEGT. The V end lost 2 bases, the J end lost 1 base, and 5 bases lay between the germline ends. This CDR3 region has 13 residues. CDR3 bases: TGTGCCAGCAGTTACACAGAGAACACTGAAGCTTTCTTT. This gives the protein CASSYTENTEAFF.

On this clone: Given a much more abundant clone one base away, this may be a read error. The CDR3 carries no conserved terminal phenylalanine or tryptophan, so it likely arises from a read error. The chain links TRBV19 to TRBJ1-5; no definite D call. Germline-derived CDR1 and CDR2 are LNHDA and SQIVND (reference sequence). V was shortened by 5 bases and J by 6 bases, with 11 bases between the two germline ends. This CDR3 is 13 amino acids long. CDR3 coding DNA: TGTGCCAGTAGTCTAAGGCGGGGTCAGCCCCAGCATCTT. Translated: CASSLRRGQPQHL.

There are many counts of this clone. J is TRBJ2-3 and V is TRBV7-2; 8 bases agree with TRBD2. V dropped 2 bases and J dropped 5; count of bases not matched to a gene: 6. Germline CDR1 SGHTA, CDR2 FQGNSA. The CDR3 is 15 residues long. This CDR3 is CASSLTSGEVDTQYF. For the CDR3, the DNA is TGTGCCAGCAGCTTAACTAGCGGAGAAGTAGATACGCAGTATTTT.

This clone was counted only a few times. A much larger clone lies one base from this, so it may be a read error. The J gene is TRBJ1-1, the V gene TRBV12-5; unclear D gene. Germline V gene sequence: CDR1 LGHNT, CDR2 FRNRAP. CDR3 size: 10 residues. Written as DNA, the CDR3 is TGTCCTAGTGCCCGGACTGAAGCTTTCTTT. As protein: CPSARTEAFF.

Points on this clone: A much larger clone lies a single base off, so this may be a read error. This same CDR3 is encoded by further DNA sequences in the sample. The rearrangement uses TRBV2 and TRBJ2-5; 9 bases match TRBD1. The CDR3 extends over 15 amino acids. Germline CDR1 SNHLY, CDR2 FYNNEI. V shed 6 bases, J shed 5 bases, and the junction held 10 bases outside the gene matches. The CDR3 protein is CASSGTTGGVETQYF. The DNA of the CDR3 is TGTGCCAGCAGCGGGACGACAGGGGGAGTGGAGACCCAGTACTTC.